The rows below give T cell receptor beta chains drawn from one sample of a study of regulatory T cells in long-lasting Graves disease. TCRdb processed the multiplex PCR reads anew with MiXCR; each CDR3 protein has one entry. The table shows approximately 440,000 distinct CDR3 sequences, with around 15% occurring only once. The same data also contributed to another study, on T cells in Graves' hyperthyroidism and ophthalmopathy.

Specimen: peripheral blood mononuclear cells (PBMCs), collected at new diagnosis, from a patient treated with antithyroid drugs. These receptors were taken from a man between 35 and 55 years old with Graves disease. Both conserved end residues are part of each CDR3. Fields, in order: D gene, J gene, clone size, V gene, CDR3 DNA, CDR3 protein. D genes are given only for firm matches. Expanded clones get a size class; other rows say once, few or many, or leave the size out.

D gene: .
J gene: TRBJ2-7
clone size: many
V gene: TRBV11-2
CDR3 DNA: TGTGCCAGCAGCTTAGTGGGCCAGGCGGGGGCGTTAAGATACGAGCAGTACTTC
CDR3 protein: CASSLVGQAGALRYEQYF

D gene: .
J gene: TRBJ1-2
clone size: many
V gene: TRBV24-1
CDR3 DNA: TGTGCCACCAGTGATTCCGGGGGCCGAGGCTACACCTTC
CDR3 protein: CATSDSGGRGYTF

D gene: .
J gene: TRBJ2-5
clone size: .
V gene: TRBV30
CDR3 DNA: TGTGCCTGGAGTAGGTGGGGGGCCCAAGAGACCCAGTACTTC
CDR3 protein: CAWSRWGAQETQYF

D gene: .
J gene: TRBJ1-1
clone size: many
V gene: TRBV29-1
CDR3 DNA: TGCAGCGTAGCAGAGGTCATCAACACTGAAGCTTTCTTT
CDR3 protein: CSVAEVINTEAFF

D gene: .
J gene: TRBJ1-1
clone size: many
V gene: TRBV28
CDR3 DNA: TGTGCCAGCAGTTCCGGCGGTTTTAGATGGGGGCTCGACACTGAAGCTTTCTTT
CDR3 protein: CASSSGGFRWGLDTEAFF

D gene: .
J gene: TRBJ2-5
clone size: .
V gene: TRBV7-6
CDR3 DNA: TGTGCCAGCAGCTTAGCGCAAGAGACCCAGCACTTC
CDR3 protein: CASSLAQETQHF

D gene: TRBD2
J gene: TRBJ2-1
clone size: .
V gene: TRBV19
CDR3 DNA: TGTGCCAGTAGTAAGGGACTAGCGGGAGACAATGAGCAGTTCTTC
CDR3 protein: CASSKGLAGDNEQFF

D gene: TRBD1
J gene: TRBJ2-1
clone size: .
V gene: TRBV19
CDR3 DNA: TGTGCCAGTACATCAAGAGGACAGGGGTTCTACAATGAGCAGTTCTTC
CDR3 protein: CASTSRGQGFYNEQFF

D gene: .
J gene: TRBJ1-1
clone size: many
V gene: TRBV28
CDR3 DNA: TGTGCCAGCAGTTTGTCGGGCGGAAACACTGAAGCTTTCTTT
CDR3 protein: CASSLSGGNTEAFF

D gene: .
J gene: TRBJ2-7
clone size: many
V gene: TRBV5-1
CDR3 DNA: TGCGCCAGCAGCCGGCACCGGGACGTCTCCTACGAGCAGTACTTC
CDR3 protein: CASSRHRDVSYEQYF

D gene: .
J gene: TRBJ2-1
clone size: many
V gene: TRBV9
CDR3 DNA: TGTGCCAGCAGTCAAACAGGGTCCCATGAGCAGTTCTTC
CDR3 protein: CASSQTGSHEQFF

D gene: TRBD2
J gene: TRBJ2-7
clone size: many
V gene: TRBV28
CDR3 DNA: TGTGCCAGCAGCCTTAGCGGGAGGACGTCCTACGAGCAGTACTTC
CDR3 protein: CASSLSGRTSYEQYF

D gene: .
J gene: TRBJ1-2
clone size: few
V gene: TRBV9
CDR3 DNA: TGTGCCAGCAGCGTAGCCGTTAACTATGGCTACACCTTC
CDR3 protein: CASSVAVNYGYTF

D gene: TRBD2
J gene: TRBJ2-7
clone size: .
V gene: TRBV15
CDR3 DNA: TGTGCCACCAGCCGGGAAGCGGGAGCTGACGAGCAGTACTTC
CDR3 protein: CATSREAGADEQYF

D gene: .
J gene: TRBJ2-5
clone size: few
V gene: TRBV20-1
CDR3 DNA: TGCAGTGCTAGCGGGGGACAGCAAGAGACCCAGTACTTC
CDR3 protein: CSASGGQQETQYF

D gene: TRBD1
J gene: TRBJ2-7
clone size: .
V gene: TRBV5-4
CDR3 DNA: TGTGCCATGACAGGGGCGACCTCCTACGAGCAGTACTTC
CDR3 protein: CAMTGATSYEQYF

D gene: TRBD1
J gene: TRBJ2-1
clone size: .
V gene: TRBV12-3/TRBV12-4
CDR3 DNA: TGTGCCAGCGAAACAGGGGAGATCGAGGGTTACAATGAGCAGTTCTTC
CDR3 protein: CASETGEIEGYNEQFF

D gene: .
J gene: TRBJ1-3
clone size: many
V gene: TRBV12-3/TRBV12-4
CDR3 DNA: TGTGCCAGCAGTTTTTCGGGTGGCTACACCATATATTTT
CDR3 protein: CASSFSGGYTIYF

D gene: .
J gene: TRBJ1-5
clone size: many
V gene: TRBV5-1
CDR3 DNA: TGCGCCAGCAGCCCCGGCGATCGGAATCAGCCCCAGCATTTT
CDR3 protein: CASSPGDRNQPQHF

D gene: .
J gene: TRBJ1-1
clone size: many
V gene: TRBV20-1
CDR3 DNA: TGCAGTGCTCGAAAGGGACCTGAGCTGAACACTGAAGCTTTCTTT
CDR3 protein: CSARKGPELNTEAFF

D gene: .
J gene: TRBJ1-6
clone size: many
V gene: TRBV12-3/TRBV12-4
CDR3 DNA: TGTGCCAGCTCCCGGGGGTTTAATTCACCCCTCCACTTT
CDR3 protein: CASSRGFNSPLHF

D gene: .
J gene: TRBJ2-7
clone size: few
V gene: TRBV9
CDR3 DNA: TGTGCCGGCAGCGAGGGGGGGCCTCCCTACGAGCAGTACTTC
CDR3 protein: CAGSEGGPPYEQYF

D gene: .
J gene: TRBJ1-5
clone size: .
V gene: TRBV5-6
CDR3 DNA: TGTGCCAGCAGCTTGAGGAACGGCCGGGTCTCGGGGGGCTATCATCAGCCCCAGCATTTT
CDR3 protein: CASSLRNGRVSGGYHQPQHF

D gene: TRBD1
J gene: TRBJ1-1
clone size: few
V gene: TRBV18
CDR3 DNA: TGTGCCAGCTCACCAAGTCTCCGGGACAGGGGACGGGGGACTGAAGCTTTCTTT
CDR3 protein: CASSPSLRDRGRGTEAFF

D gene: TRBD1
J gene: TRBJ1-2
clone size: few
V gene: TRBV2
CDR3 DNA: TGTGCCAGCAGCCGGGACAGGAACGAAGGCTACACCTTC
CDR3 protein: CASSRDRNEGYTF

D gene: TRBD1
J gene: TRBJ2-7
clone size: few
V gene: TRBV14
CDR3 DNA: TGTGCCAGCAGCGCGACAGGGGGAAATGCCTACGAGCAGTACTTC
CDR3 protein: CASSATGGNAYEQYF

D gene: .
J gene: TRBJ2-7
clone size: many
V gene: TRBV7-9
CDR3 DNA: TGTGCCAGCAGCTCGGACTCAAGGCTATACGAGCAGTACTTC
CDR3 protein: CASSSDSRLYEQYF

D gene: .
J gene: TRBJ2-4
clone size: few
V gene: TRBV28
CDR3 DNA: TGTGCCAGCAGTTTCAGGGGTATTGACAAAAACATTCAGTACTTC
CDR3 protein: CASSFRGIDKNIQYF

D gene: .
J gene: TRBJ1-5
clone size: few
V gene: TRBV6-5
CDR3 DNA: TGTGCCAGCAGTTACTCAGGGTCTTACCCCGGTGATCAGCCCCAGCATTTT
CDR3 protein: CASSYSGSYPGDQPQHF

D gene: .
J gene: TRBJ1-2
clone size: many
V gene: TRBV18
CDR3 DNA: TGTGCCAGCTCACCAGTCAGGGAGTCTCCACCCTTC
CDR3 protein: CASSPVRESPPF

D gene: .
J gene: TRBJ1-3
clone size: few
V gene: TRBV20-1
CDR3 DNA: TGCAGTGCTACACAGGTCGGGAACACCATATATTTT
CDR3 protein: CSATQVGNTIYF

D gene: .
J gene: TRBJ1-3
clone size: few
V gene: TRBV6-2/TRBV6-3
CDR3 DNA: TGTGCCAGCACCAAACTCCTACCCTCCTCTGGAAACACCATATATTTT
CDR3 protein: CASTKLLPSSGNTIYF

D gene: TRBD2
J gene: TRBJ2-1
clone size: .
V gene: TRBV29-1
CDR3 DNA: TGCAGCGGCAGACTAGCGGGAGCTGGTGAGCAGTTCTTC
CDR3 protein: CSGRLAGAGEQFF

D gene: TRBD2
J gene: TRBJ2-7
clone size: .
V gene: TRBV20-1
CDR3 DNA: TGCAGTGCTAGAGATCGGCTAGCGGGAGAGGTGCATTACGAGCAGTACTTC
CDR3 protein: CSARDRLAGEVHYEQYF

D gene: .
J gene: TRBJ1-5
clone size: many
V gene: TRBV30
CDR3 DNA: TGTGCCTGGAGTGTACGCGGGGTCAATCAGCCCCAGCATTTT
CDR3 protein: CAWSVRGVNQPQHF